This entry features one TCR beta chain sequence. The target of this receptor is not known. There are no base qualities to consult, and no much larger clone falls within one base. The germline V and J ends show losses of 5 bases and 4 bases respectively, and no gene match explains 9 bases of the junction. The CDR3 goes from the cysteine to the phenylalanine over 15 residues. Kept here is only the CDR3 DNA, which spans 45 bases and is read in frame from base 1. For CDR1 and CDR2, the germline V gene lists ENHRY and SYGVKD. The data stem from a study of T cells in localized non-small cell lung cancer (dated by TCRdb to the early 2020s). The study in broad terms: The study examined T cell repertoires in approximately 240 patients with early-stage NSCLC and compared tumors with uninvolved tumor-adjacent lungs. All 250 or so NSCLC patients in the cohort were treatment-naive and had localized lung tumors that were resected. A mean age of 66.3 years was recorded for the NSCLC patients, of whom around 140 were male and about 100 were female. What the research found in general, with its limitations: A median of roughly 50 of the top 100 tumor clones turned up in the paired uninvolved adjacent lung, and about 28 of those clones also ranked among the top 100 of that same adjacent lung. Uninvolved tumor-adjacent lung showed the highest T cell clonality, higher than tumor, which suggests more focused antigenic responses in the adjacent lung. Because multi-region tumor sequencing was not done, intratumor heterogeneity could not be ruled out. Higher blood T cell density associated with longer overall survival, while higher adjacent-lung clonality associated with shorter survival. Since the design was exploratory, TCR variables were selected using unadjusted p-values with no false-discovery rate correction.

At diagnosis, tumor, uninvolved tumor-adjacent lung and peripheral blood were collected and then preserved as a mix of FFPE and fresh-frozen material. For TCR repertoire profiling, the blood samples were analyzed as peripheral blood mononuclear cells. The immunoSEQ Assay was used to sequence TCR beta CDR3 regions from DNA. Concerning the study's data processing: To compute T cell density, TCR beta template counts were normalized to usable DNA, which was estimated by amplifying housekeeping genes. Richness was estimated using the preseqR package, with extrapolation to 400,000 templates for PBMC samples and to 120,000 templates for tissue samples. Clonality was defined by subtracting Pielou's evenness from one. Tissue-enriched TCRs were identified through differential abundance testing performed on productive amino-acid clonotypes, with a minimum total count of 5 and an alpha of 0.1. The Jaccard Index and the Morisita Overlap Index were used to measure repertoire overlap between compartments. TCR beta CDR3s were clustered by GLIPH together with public tetramer-defined viral CDR3s, and at least three viral sequences plus V-gene enrichment were required for viral motifs. Drawn from immuneACCESS, this table holds only the in-frame rearrangements with V and J called that TCRdb kept. Clones are partly lost; checked studies trace under half to an unresolved V gene and leave the rest unexplained. V and J calls plus clone size are reproduced from that table; the DNA served to infer D and trimming. Present in this sample are 70,000 to 75,000 clones, roughly 80% of which were seen just once. Approximately 1.2% of the sample lies in the top ten.

In this chain, TRBV10-3 is recombined with TRBJ2-5; the central 8 bases match TRBD2. This sample comprised peripheral blood, obtained before any cancer treatment. This TCR derives from a female donor older than 55 with stage I lung adenocarcinoma. The nucleotide sequence is given as TGTGCCATCAGTCCGGTCGGGCTAGCGGGAGAGACCCAGTACTTC. This encodes CAISPVGLAGETQYF.